These 30 T cell receptor beta chains were sequenced from one sample in a study of molecular identifiers for immune sequencing clone quantification (dated by TCRdb to 2017 to 2018). The library was produced with PCR. Data came from a NextSeq 500. TCRdb reanalyzed the raw reads on its own, using fastp at Q25 for trimming and MiXCR for clone calling, and kept in-frame beta chains. Records with the same CDR3 protein are collapsed into one entry carrying the most frequent genes and DNA. The sample table shows tens of thousands of distinct CDR3 sequences, and 20% to 30% are seen once. Approximately 0.78% of the sample lies in the top ten. The sequenced material came from naive CD8+ T cells from blood, with Jurkat cell RNA spiked in. Interpreted using the paper, the cell subset or site label stands for: FACS-sorted CD8+CD4-CCR7+CD45RA+ naive T cells. The source is a human donor in good health. Some libraries in this study had Jurkat cell RNA spiked in.

Many counts were recorded for this clonotype. The chain links TRBV20-1 to TRBJ2-7; D may be TRBD1 or TRBD2 (5 bases each). From germline, CDR1 is DFQATT and CDR2 SNEGSKA (reference sequence). Trimming pared 6 bases from V and 6 bases from J, leaving 18 bases between. CDR3 size: 13 residues. In DNA, the CDR3 is TGCAGTGCCGTGACGAGGGGCCCTCCCGAGCAGTACTTC. As protein: CSAVTRGPPEQYF.

The V gene is TRBV20-1, the J gene TRBJ2-5; D could derive from TRBD1 or TRBD2 (5 bases each). Germline CDR1 is DFQATT and CDR2 is SNEGSKA (reference sequence). The CDR3 is 14 residues long. Trimming removed 5 bases at V and 9 bases at J, with 22 bases between. CDR3 sequence reads: CSAGSSGLGEPQYF. CDR3 sequence (DNA): TGCAGTGCTGGGAGTAGTGGATTAGGGGAGCCCCAGTACTTC.

In its sample, this clonotype was seen many times. The chain couples TRBV5-6 to TRBJ2-3; the D gene is possibly TRBD1 (5 bases). Germline V lookup: CDR1 SGHDT, CDR2 YYEEEE. This CDR3 is 14 amino acids long. Between the trimmed V and J ends, which lost 4 bases and 3 bases, there was a span of 12 bases. CDR3 sequence: CASSLGPGTDTQYF. The CDR3 DNA sequence: TGTGCCAGCAGCCTTGGGCCAGGGACAGATACGCAGTATTTT.

The chain employs TRBV19 and TRBJ2-7; D possibly corresponds to TRBD1 (7 bases). Germline CDR1 reads LNHDA; CDR2 reads SQIVND (reference sequence). The CDR3 is 13 amino acids. Trimming took 10 bases from V and 3 from J, leaving 16 bases between them. The CDR3 DNA reads as TGTGCCACTCGGGAGACAGGGCTCTACGAGCAGTACTTC. Its translation is CATRETGLYEQYF.

The DNA for the CDR3 is TGCGCCAGCAGCCAAGGCCGGGAGGCACCCTACGAGCAGTACTTC. Protein sequence: CASSQGREAPYEQYF. The J gene is TRBJ2-7, the V gene TRBV4-3; 7 nucleotides line up with TRBD2. V was clipped by 1 base and J by 2 bases; unmatched bases: 5. This CDR3 region has 15 residues. Germline CDR1 is LGHNA and CDR2 is YSLEER.

This clonotype was seen at least ten times. The chain couples TRBV19 to TRBJ1-5; no firm D call. Per the germline V gene, CDR1 is LNHDA and CDR2 is SQIVND (reference sequence). V dropped 5 bases and J dropped 7 bases, with 9 bases sitting between them. The CDR3 sequence is 12 residues long. This CDR3 reads CASSPGGQPQHF. The CDR3 bases are TGTGCCAGTAGTCCCGGTGGGCAGCCCCAGCATTTT.

This clonotype was detected a few times. The chain uses TRBV19 and TRBJ2-3; no clear D gene. With 3 bases removed from V and 6 bases from J, the gap between germline ends came to 10 bases. Germline CDR1 is LNHDA and CDR2 is SQIVND (reference sequence). The CDR3 sequence is 13 residues long. CDR3 in DNA: TGTGCCAGTAGTATTGTAAGAGCGGATACGCAGTATTTT. As protein: CASSIVRADTQYF.

At least ten counts were recorded for this clonotype. The chain uses TRBV7-9 and TRBJ2-6; 7 positions agree with TRBD1. This CDR3 has 14 residues. The germline V gene has CDR1 SEHNR and CDR2 FQNEAQ (reference sequence). The V segment lost 5 bases and the J segment 2 bases; nucleotides outside the gene matches: 0. The CDR3 loop reads CASSTGAGANVLTF. The CDR3 DNA follows: TGTGCCAGCAGCACAGGGGCTGGGGCCAACGTCCTGACTTTC.

As to this clonotype: A single base separates this from a much larger clone, so it may be a read error. This rearrangement joins TRBV29-1 to TRBJ2-7, with D possibly matching TRBD2 (6 bases). The length of the CDR3 is 11 residues. The V gene's germline CDR1 is SQVTM and CDR2 ANQGSEA. CDR3 nucleotides: TGCAGCGTCGGTAGCGGCTACGAGCGGTACTTC. It translates to CSVGSGYERYF.

This sequence joins TRBV6-2 or TRBV6-3 and TRBJ2-1; no definite D call. This CDR3 spans 12 amino acids. The germline V and J ends were trimmed by 3 bases and 10 bases, with 10 bases remaining between them. CDR1 is MNHEY, CDR2 SVGEGT, per germline. The CDR3 nucleotides are TGTGCCAGCAGTTATGGTATAGGGGAGCAGTTCTTC. Residues: CASSYGIGEQFF.

This clonotype was seen more than once but under ten times. A much larger clone lies one base from this, so it may be a read error. The chain has TRBV24-1 and TRBJ2-3; D is uncertain. This CDR3 contains 13 residues. CDR1 and CDR2 from the germline V gene are KGHDR and SFDVKD. The DNA of the CDR3 is TGTACCACCAGTGCGCGCAGCACAGATACGCAGTATTTT. It specifies CTTSARSTDTQYF.

This clonotype was counted only a few times. A read error may explain this, as a much larger clone is one base away. The chain has TRBV7-8 and TRBJ1-5, with D maybe TRBD1 (5 bases). CDR1 and CDR2 from the germline V gene are SGHVS and FQNEAQ. The CDR3 spans 17 residues. The CDR3 DNA reads as TGTGCCAGCAGCTTACGGGGGGGTCCTTATAGCGATCAGCCCCAGCATTTT. The encoded protein is CASSLRGGPYSDQPQHF. The full variable domain, in which reference TRBV7-8 and TRBJ1-5 provide the parts outside the CDR3, is GAGVSQSPRYKVAKRGQDVALRCDPISGHVSLFWYQQALGQGPEFLTYFQNEAQLDKSGLPSDRFFAERPEGSVSTLKIQRTQQEDSAVYLCASSLRGGPYSDQPQHFGDGTRLSIL.

The chain recombines TRBV20-1 with TRBJ1-6, with a weak D call TRBD1 (6 bases). Germline CDR1 DFQATT, CDR2 SNEGSKA (reference sequence). CDR3 length equals 15 residues. CDR3 sequence: CSLRIKGVFNSPLHF. For the CDR3, the DNA is TGCAGCCTTAGGATAAAGGGGGTTTTTAATTCACCCCTCCACTTT.

This clonotype was detected ten times or more. The V call is TRBV6-2 or TRBV6-3, the J call TRBJ2-7; 10 bases fit TRBD1. Looked up from germline, CDR1 is MNHEY and CDR2 is SVGEGT. V dropped 6 bases and J dropped 4; count of bases not matched to a gene: 12. CDR3 length equals 16 residues. Here the CDR3 DNA reads TGTGCCAGCAGCTCACCCGCGGACAGGGGGTTTTACGAGCAGTACTTC. Translation: CASSSPADRGFYEQYF.

This clonotype showed up many times. CDR3 amino acids: CSARAPAGGTDTQYF. CDR3 bases: TGCAGTGCTAGAGCCCCAGCGGGAGGCACAGATACGCAGTATTTT. The V and J genes are TRBV20-1 and TRBJ2-3, with 8 bases lining up with TRBD2. The CDR3 totals 15 residues. Germline CDR1 DFQATT, CDR2 SNEGSKA (reference sequence). The V gene end was trimmed by 1 base and the J gene end by 1 base; junction bases not matched to a gene: 4.

This clonotype was picked up many times. V is TRBV24-1 and J is TRBJ2-1, with TRBD1 matching over 7 bases. The CDR3 contains 15 residues. Germline V gives CDR1 KGHDR, CDR2 SFDVKD. The ends lost 6 bases at V and 4 bases at J; junction bases unmatched: 8. CDR3 nucleotide sequence: TGTGCCACCAGTAGGACAGGCCCAGGATACAATGAGCAGTTCTTC. It specifies CATSRTGPGYNEQFF.

On this clonotype itself: This may be a read error: a much more frequent sequence differs by one nucleotide. The chain recombines TRBV5-5 with TRBJ2-2; no reliable D call. CDR3 length equals 14 residues. Germline CDR1 SGHKS, CDR2 YYEKEE (reference sequence). V was clipped by 6 bases and J by 6 bases, with 15 bases between them. CDR3 sequence reads: CASNGPDNAGELFF. The CDR3, as DNA: TGTGCCAGCAATGGGCCAGATAACGCCGGGGAGCTGTTTTTT.

This clonotype was counted at least ten times. This sequence joins TRBV5-4 and TRBJ2-7, with D possibly TRBD2 on 6 matching bases. The CDR3 is made up of 13 amino acids. Trimming cost V 4 bases and J 1 base, with 9 bases left between them. Germline values: CDR1 SGHNT, CDR2 YYREEE (reference sequence). The CDR3 DNA reads as TGTGCCAGCAGCAGGGACTGGTCCTACGAGCAGTACTTC. Translated, it gives CASSRDWSYEQYF.

In this sample, this clonotype turned up many times. CDR3 bases: TGTGCCAGTAGTATCGGTTTTGGGGACACTGAAGCTTTCTTT. It is translated as CASSIGFGDTEAFF. This chain joins TRBV19 and TRBJ1-1; D not resolved. Trimming stripped 3 bases from V and 3 bases from J, with 11 bases between. The CDR3 totals 14 residues. Germline loops: CDR1 LNHDA, CDR2 SQIVND (reference sequence).

This clonotype was counted ten times or more. The chain uses TRBV3-1 and TRBJ2-4, with D uncertain. Germline V gene sequence: CDR1 LGHDT, CDR2 YNNKEL (reference sequence). The CDR3 extends over 13 amino acids. V was cut by 3 bases and J by 5 bases, with 8 bases left in between. CDR3 DNA sequence: TGTGCCAGCAGCCAGAGGACGGAAAACATTCAGTACTTC. Translating gives CASSQRTENIQYF.

The gene calls are TRBV20-1 and TRBJ1-5; 7 bases are a match to TRBD1. The CDR3 extends over 16 amino acids. Germline-derived CDR1 and CDR2 are DFQATT and SNEGSKA (reference sequence). With 5 bases clipped from V and 0 bases from J, the junction kept 10 bases outside the gene matches. Here the CDR3 DNA reads TGCAGTGCTTTACCTCTACAGGGGACTAGCAATCAGCCCCAGCATTTT. Translation: CSALPLQGTSNQPQHF.

This clonotype was observed many times. This chain uses TRBV11-2 with TRBJ2-7; D remains unclear. Between the trimmed V and J ends, which lost 1 base and 3 bases, there was a span of 7 bases. Germline CDR1 SGHAT, CDR2 FQNNGV. The CDR3 totals 13 residues. CDR3 coding DNA: TGTGCCAGCAGCTTAGTGGAAGGCTACGAGCAGTACTTC. It codes for CASSLVEGYEQYF.

This clonotype was found many times. V and J are TRBV5-4 and TRBJ1-1; D unresolved. V was shortened by 4 bases and J by 6 bases, with 10 bases between the two germline ends. The length of the CDR3 is 12 residues. CDR1 is SGHNT and CDR2 is YYREEE in the germline V gene (reference sequence). CDR3 protein: CASSQGGPEAFF. The CDR3 DNA reads TGTGCCAGCAGCCAAGGCGGGCCTGAAGCTTTCTTT.

A note on this clonotype: This may stem from a read error, because a much larger clone lies one nucleotide away. The chain has TRBV27 and TRBJ1-1; possibly TRBD1 for D (5 bases). CDR1 is MNHEY, CDR2 SMNVEV, per germline (reference sequence). The CDR3 length is 14 residues. CDR3 amino acids: CASSFRQSNTGAFF. For the CDR3, the DNA is TGTGCCAGCAGTTTCAGACAGTCCAACACTGGAGCTTTCTTT.

About this clonotype: One end of the junction is discordant with germline, which a read error may explain. V gene TRBV5-3 combines with J gene TRBJ2-7, with D perhaps TRBD2 (5 bases). TRBV5-3 is noted as an ORF with a role that remains uncertain. The CDR3 spans 15 residues. CDR3 nucleotide sequence: TGTGCCAGCAGCTTGGGTTGTGATAGTGGCGGGGAGCAGTACTTC. As protein: CASSLGCDSGGEQYF.

The table lists this clonotype with a few counts. The gene calls are TRBV27 and TRBJ1-5; D is ambiguous. The CDR3 covers 15 residues. CDR1 and CDR2 (germline): MNHEY, SMNVEV (reference sequence). The germline V and J ends were trimmed by 5 bases and 3 bases, with 14 bases remaining between them. CDR3 sequence: CASSPLPSLNQPQHF. CDR3 nucleotides: TGTGCCAGCAGTCCCCTCCCCAGCCTCAATCAGCCCCAGCATTTT.

About this clonotype: The junction differs from germline at one of its ends, possibly a read error. The chain has TRBV12-3 or TRBV12-4 and TRBJ1-1, with TRBD1 identical over 8 bases. The CDR3 spans 14 residues. The CDR3: CASRWGQENTGAFF. In DNA form, the CDR3 reads TGTGCCAGCAGATGGGGACAGGAGAACACTGGAGCTTTCTTT.

This clonotype was detected ten times or more. J is TRBJ2-3 and V is TRBV20-1; weak D call: TRBD2 (5 bases). Per the germline V gene, CDR1 is DFQATT and CDR2 is SNEGSKA (reference sequence). The CDR3 is made up of 12 amino acids. V lost 5 bases to trimming and J lost 5 bases, with 11 bases between them. This chain's CDR3 is CSAFAGEDTQYF. CDR3 bases: TGCAGTGCTTTCGCCGGGGAAGATACGCAGTATTTT.

This clonotype was recorded many times. This chain links TRBV28 with TRBJ2-7; perhaps TRBD1 as D (6 bases). This CDR3 contains 14 residues. The germline CDR1 and CDR2 sequences are MDHEN and SYDVKM. The V end was cut by 4 bases, the J end by 2 bases, with 12 bases between. CDR3 sequence (DNA): TGTGCCAGCAGTTCGCCGGACAGTACCTACGAGCAGTACTTC. Translating it yields CASSSPDSTYEQYF.

Many counts were recorded for this clonotype. The gene calls are TRBV2 and TRBJ2-3; D might be TRBD2 (5 bases). V lost 6 bases and J lost 2, with 9 bases in between. CDR1 and CDR2 (germline): SNHLY, FYNNEI. This CDR3 is built from 13 residues. For the CDR3, the DNA is TGTGCCAGCAGCCCGGGAACCACAGATACGCAGTATTTT. Residues: CASSPGTTDTQYF.